Listed here are 23 T cell receptor beta chains from one sample, sequenced in a study of cytomegalovirus exposure and HLA in healthy donors. PCR was performed using 60 Vbeta and 13 Jbeta primers. Using immunoSEQ multiplex PCR, the repertoire was profiled, and TCRdb retains in-frame clones only, with some absent. The sample contains 150,000 to 160,000 clones, roughly 80% of which appear only once. The specimen was PBMCs. The receptor set was obtained from a woman aged 50 to 60 in good health and CMV-seropositive.

The rearrangement joins TRBV7-9 to TRBJ2-3; D gene uncertain. This CDR3 spans 16 amino acids. The ends were cut back, 0 bases at V and 0 bases at J, with 10 bases in the middle. CDR1 is SEHNR, CDR2 FQNEAQ, per germline (reference sequence). The CDR3 DNA reads TGTGCCAGCAGCTTAGCCGGTACTACTAGCACAGATACGCAGTATTTT. Its translation: CASSLAGTTSTDTQYF. The full variable domain, rest sourced from reference TRBV7-9 and TRBJ2-3, is DTGVSQNPRHKITKRGQNVTFRCDPISEHNRLYWYRQTLGQGPEFLTYFQNEAQLEKSRLLSDRFSAERPKGSFSTLEIQRTEQGDSAMYLCASSLAGTTSTDTQYFGPGTRLTVL.

The chain couples TRBV19 to TRBJ2-1, with 12 bases that match TRBD2. CDR1 and CDR2 (germline): LNHDA, SQIVND (reference sequence). Trimming took 5 bases from V and 0 from J; bases not matched to a gene: 8. The CDR3 is 18 residues long. The CDR3 DNA follows: TGTGCCAGTAGTCGACTAGCGGGGGCGGCGAGCTCCTACAATGAGCAGTTCTTC. It codes for CASSRLAGAASSYNEQFF.

A few counts support this clone. The chain uses TRBV9 and TRBJ2-3; 7 bases map to TRBD2. CDR1 is SGDLS and CDR2 is YYNGEE in the germline V gene. The ends lost 0 bases at V and 0 bases at J; junction bases unmatched: 1. This CDR3 region has 15 residues. The CDR3 reads CASSVGGGSTDTQYF. The CDR3 coding sequence is TGTGCCAGCAGCGTAGGCGGGGGAAGCACAGATACGCAGTATTTT.

This rearrangement joins TRBV2 to TRBJ2-7; the match to TRBD1 covers 8 bases. The V segment lost 7 bases and the J segment 7 bases; nucleotides outside the gene matches: 6. Germline-derived CDR1 and CDR2 are SNHLY and FYNNEI. The CDR3 length is 12 residues. The CDR3 is CASTRTGREQYF. DNA of the CDR3: TGTGCCAGCACCCGGACAGGGCGAGAGCAGTACTTC. The full variable domain, its missing parts supplied by reference TRBV2 and TRBJ2-7, is EPEVTQTPSHQVTQMGQEVILRCVPISNHLYFYWYRQILGQKVEFLVSFYNNEISEKSEIFDDQFSVERPDGSNFTLKIRSTKLEDSAMYFCASTRTGREQYFGPGTRLTVT.

The genes are TRBV2 and TRBJ1-1; D remains unclear. Germline values: CDR1 SNHLY, CDR2 FYNNEI. This CDR3 has 15 residues. Trimming shortened V by 3 bases and J by 5 bases, and 16 bases separated the two germline ends. This CDR3 reads CASSDFAARGTEAFF. In DNA form, the CDR3 reads TGTGCCAGCAGTGATTTTGCAGCCCGAGGGACTGAAGCTTTCTTT.

The genes are TRBV11-2 and TRBJ2-2, with 8 bases fitting TRBD1. CDR3 length equals 16 residues. CDR1 and CDR2 (germline): SGHAT, FQNNGV. V lost 1 base to trimming and J lost 5 bases; unmatched junction nucleotides: 6. The CDR3 protein is CASSLGGTGRTGELFF. The CDR3 DNA is TGTGCCAGCAGCTTAGGTGGGACAGGACGGACCGGGGAGCTGTTTTTT.

V is TRBV10-3 and J is TRBJ2-5; 10 positions match TRBD2. Matching the DNA end better, TRBJ2-7 makes the J call doubtful. The CDR3 consists of 13 residues. The V gene's germline CDR1 is ENHRY and CDR2 SYGVKD. In DNA, the CDR3 is TGTGCCATCTCTGCTAGCGGGGGAAGCGAGCAGTACTTC. Protein sequence: CAISASGGSEQYF.

V usage is TRBV30 and J usage is TRBJ1-1, with D perhaps TRBD1 (5 bases). V lost 0 bases, J lost 7 bases, and 15 bases lay in between. The germline CDR1 and CDR2 sequences are GTSNPN and SVGIG (reference sequence). The CDR3 contains 14 residues. The DNA of the CDR3 is TGTGCCTGGAGTGTACCCAACCGGGGGGTTGAAGCTTTCTTT. Amino acids: CAWSVPNRGVEAFF.

The V call is TRBV2, the J call TRBJ2-1; perhaps TRBD2 as D (5 bases). CDR1 and CDR2 from the germline V gene are SNHLY and FYNNEI. This CDR3 has 15 residues. The ends were cut back, 7 bases at V and 6 bases at J, with 19 bases in the middle. The CDR3 loop reads CASTRGSDRANEQFF. For the CDR3, the DNA is TGTGCCAGCACCAGAGGGTCGGATAGAGCCAATGAGCAGTTCTTC.

This sequence joins TRBV30 and TRBJ1-1; D remains unclear. The ends were cut back, 8 bases at V and 7 bases at J, with 11 bases in the middle. CDR1 and CDR2 (germline): GTSNPN, SVGIG (reference sequence). The CDR3 runs 10 residues. Here the CDR3 DNA reads TGTGCCCAAGGTACGGGTGAAGCTTTCTTT. Its protein product is CAQGTGEAFF. Looking up the rest from reference TRBV30 and TRBJ1-1 gives the full variable domain: SQTIHQWPATLVQPVGSPLSLECTVEGTSNPNLYWYRQAAGRGLQLLFYSVGIGQISSEVPQNLSASRPQDRQFILSSKKLLLSDSGFYLCAQGTGEAFFGQGTRLTVV.

The V and J genes are TRBV6-6 and TRBJ2-6, with D perhaps matching TRBD2 (5 bases). CDR3 size: 16 residues. The V end lost 0 bases, the J end lost 0 bases, and 6 bases lay between the germline ends. CDR1 is MNHNY, CDR2 SVGAGI, per germline (reference sequence). In DNA, the CDR3 is TGTGCCAGCAGTTACTCCGGGGACTCTGGGGCCAACGTCCTGACTTTC. This translates into CASSYSGDSGANVLTF.

V is TRBV7-9 and J is TRBJ2-2; D is possibly TRBD1 (6 bases). The V and J ends lost 6 bases and 1 base respectively, with 6 bases between them. Germline CDR1 and CDR2: SEHNR and FQNEAQ (reference sequence). This CDR3 has 13 amino acids. The chain's CDR3 is CASRGQNTGELFF. CDR3 in DNA: TGTGCCAGCAGGGGACAGAACACCGGGGAGCTGTTTTTT.

The CDR3 region is CASSQSSGGPYEQYF. The CDR3 bases are TGTGCCAGCTCACAGTCTAGCGGGGGGCCATACGAGCAGTACTTC. This chain connects TRBV18 to TRBJ2-7; the match to TRBD2 covers 11 bases. Per germline, CDR1 KGHSH and CDR2 LQKENI. CDR3 size: 15 residues. Trimming took 4 bases from V and 4 from J; bases not matched to a gene: 6.

The rearrangement links TRBV30 to TRBJ2-1; 9 nucleotides line up with TRBD2. The CDR3 covers 15 residues. CDR1 GTSNPN and CDR2 SVGIG come from the germline V gene (reference sequence). The J segment lost 4 bases and the V segment lost 0 bases, leaving 4 bases of the junction unmatched. In nucleotides, the CDR3 is TGTGCCTGGAGTGTTCTAGCGGGGACATACAATGAGCAGTTCTTC. As protein: CAWSVLAGTYNEQFF.

The chain recombines TRBV6-5 with TRBJ2-7; 8 nucleotides line up with TRBD1. With V trimmed by 8 bases and J by 3 bases, 3 bases remained unmatched. This CDR3 has 12 amino acids. Germline V gives CDR1 MNHEY, CDR2 SVGAGI. The CDR3 reads CASGQGYYEQYF. CDR3 nucleotides: TGTGCCAGCGGACAGGGTTACTACGAGCAGTACTTC.

V usage is TRBV5-6 and J usage is TRBJ2-3; D is unresolved. The length of the CDR3 is 13 residues. V gave up 2 bases and J gave up 4 bases, with 8 bases separating them. CDR1 is SGHDT, CDR2 YYEEEE, per germline. The CDR3 loop reads CASSLVGPDTQYF. CDR3 nucleotides: TGTGCCAGCAGCTTAGTCGGTCCAGATACGCAGTATTTT. Using reference TRBV5-6 and TRBJ2-3 for the parts outside the CDR3, the full variable domain is DAGVTQSPTHLIKTRGQQVTLRCSPKSGHDTVSWYQQALGQGPQFIFQYYEEEERQRGNFPDRFSGHQFPNYSSELNVNALLLGDSALYLCASSLVGPDTQYFGPGTRLTVL.

The chain carries TRBV10-1 and TRBJ2-2, with D possibly TRBD2 on 6 matching bases. Germline assignment: CDR1 WNHNN and CDR2 SYGVQD (reference sequence). Trimming stripped 6 bases from V and 1 base from J, with 9 bases between. The CDR3 is 14 residues long. This CDR3 is CASREGLNTGELFF. CDR3 nucleotide sequence: TGCGCCAGCAGGGAGGGACTGAACACCGGGGAGCTGTTTTTT.

The chain recombines TRBV30 with TRBJ2-3; a possible D gene is TRBD2 (6 bases). CDR1 is GTSNPN and CDR2 is SVGIG in the germline V gene (reference sequence). Trimming shortened V by 3 bases and J by 2 bases, and 15 bases separated the two germline ends. This CDR3 has 15 amino acids. The CDR3 bases are TGTGCCTGGAGCTTTAGCGGACTTGACACAGATACGCAGTATTTT. Amino acid sequence: CAWSFSGLDTDTQYF.

V usage is TRBV5-6 and J usage is TRBJ2-1; 7 positions agree with TRBD2. V lost 3 bases and J lost 5; bases outside the gene matches: 5. The CDR3 is made up of 14 amino acids. CDR1 and CDR2 from the germline V gene are SGHDT and YYEEEE. The CDR3 sequence is CASSWSGEDNEQFF. CDR3 bases: TGTGCCAGCAGCTGGAGCGGGGAAGACAATGAGCAGTTCTTC.

A single count supports this clone. The chain employs TRBV7-7 and TRBJ1-2; TRBD1 aligns across 8 bases. This CDR3 contains 15 residues. V dropped 4 bases and J dropped 8; count of bases not matched to a gene: 12. Germline CDR1 SSHAT, CDR2 FNYEAQ (reference sequence). The CDR3 sequence is CASSSVRGQGRGYTF. The CDR3 coding sequence is TGTGCCAGCAGCTCCGTTCGCGGACAGGGCAGGGGCTACACCTTC.

The V and J genes are TRBV9 and TRBJ2-1; D possibly corresponds to TRBD2 (6 bases). This CDR3 contains 16 residues. Trimming took 4 bases from V and 0 from J, leaving 14 bases between them. Germline lookup yields CDR1 SGDLS and CDR2 YYNGEE. CDR3 amino acids: CASSPRLVSSYNEQFF. CDR3 coding DNA: TGTGCCAGCAGCCCCCGACTAGTCAGCTCCTACAATGAGCAGTTCTTC.

The chain links TRBV2 to TRBJ2-3; the D is unclear. Trimming pared 4 bases from V and 2 bases from J, leaving 13 bases between. The CDR3 has 15 residues. Looked up from germline, CDR1 is SNHLY and CDR2 is FYNNEI. Here the CDR3 DNA reads TGTGCCAGCAGTGTCGAGCGACGATACACAGATACGCAGTATTTT. It is translated as CASSVERRYTDTQYF.

This sequence joins TRBV13 and TRBJ1-2, with a tentative D call TRBD1 (6 bases). Trimming left V 5 bases short and J 3 bases short, with 13 bases between. The CDR3 runs to 14 residues. CDR1 is PRHDT and CDR2 is FYEKMQ in the germline V gene (reference sequence). CDR3 in DNA: TGTGCCAGCAGCGTAAACAGGGCAGACTATGGCTACACCTTC. Translation: CASSVNRADYGYTF. The whole variable domain, remainder taken from reference TRBV13 and TRBJ1-2, is AAGVIQSPRHLIKEKRETATLKCYPIPRHDTVYWYQQGPGQDPQFLISFYEKMQSDKGSIPDRFSAQQFSDYHSELNMSSLELGDSALYFCASSVNRADYGYTFGSGTRLTVV.